The T cell receptor beta chain under discussion was sequenced for a study of cytomegalovirus exposure and HLA in healthy donors. The data were produced by immunoSEQ multiplex PCR, yet TCRdb's version contains in-frame clones alone and is incomplete. The sample shows 200,000 to 250,000 clones, roughly 88% of them seen only once. In the case of this clone: Its antigen is not identified.

Per germline, CDR1 GTSNPN and CDR2 SVGIG (reference sequence). V was trimmed by 4 bases and J by 2 bases, leaving 12 bases between them. The CDR3 is 15 residues long. The donors were members of the validation cohort comprising over a hundred subjects, separate from the approximately 670-subject first cohort. General study findings and limits: The classifier reportedly diagnosed cytomegalovirus status with high specificity and sensitivity. Listed as cytomegalovirus-associated were 170 or so TCR beta chains. TCR sequences were mostly rare, though some public TCRs occurred in many donors.

This receptor was identified in a woman aged 25-40 years in good health and CMV-seropositive. The chain has TRBV30 and TRBJ2-6; D may be TRBD1 (5 bases). What was sequenced was PBMCs. The CDR3 bases are TGTGCCTGGACGAATAGGGGCGCTGGGGCCAACGTCCTGACTTTC. Translation: CAWTNRGAGANVLTF.